This T cell receptor (beta chain) was recovered during a study of blood T cell repertoires in COVID-19. About the study: Sites in the United States, Italy and Spain provided acute and convalescent COVID-19 samples.

Germline values: CDR1 SNHLY, CDR2 FYNNEI. This CDR3 has 15 amino acids. Trimming took 7 bases from V and 7 from J; bases not matched to a gene: 12. Some clones are missing from TCRdb's copy, which holds only in-frame ones; the method was immunoSEQ multiplex PCR. The table has 50,000 to 65,000 clones, around 90% seen once. What was sequenced was peripheral blood. The source of this sequence is a middle-aged man with acute or convalescent COVID-19. The chain is built from TRBV2 and TRBJ2-1, with 8 positions matching TRBD2. The CDR3 is CASNVRGLVINEQFF. In nucleotides, the CDR3 is TGTGCCAGCAATGTGCGGGGACTAGTGATTAATGAGCAGTTCTTC.